The 14 T cell receptor beta chains below all came from one sample that was sequenced in a study of T cell responses to AZD1222 COVID-19 vaccine. Only in-frame clones appear in the TCRdb table, and some are missing; sequencing was by immunoSEQ multiplex PCR. Of 130,000 to 150,000 clones in the sample, over 75% were seen once. The starting material was peripheral blood, obtained on day 0 of AZD1222 vaccination. These receptors all come from an adult in good health.

The V gene is TRBV7-2, the J gene TRBJ2-3, with 14 bases that match TRBD2. The CDR3 runs to 16 residues. The V and J ends lost 5 bases and 5 bases, in that order; junction bases with no gene match: 6. Germline V CDR1 and CDR2: SGHTA, FQGNSA. The CDR3 reads CASSDGLAGGRDTQYF. CDR3 nucleotides: TGTGCCAGCAGCGATGGACTAGCGGGGGGCCGAGATACGCAGTATTTT.

This sequence joins TRBV28 and TRBJ1-2; 9 bases are shared with TRBD1. From germline, CDR1 is MDHEN and CDR2 SYDVKM. CDR3 length: 14 residues. V shed 6 bases and J 7 bases; nucleotides not matched to a gene: 9. Here the CDR3 DNA reads TGTGCCAGCAGCTTACACACAGGGGGCTCTGGCTACACCTTC. This encodes CASSLHTGGSGYTF.

The CDR3 bases are TGCGCCAGCAGCCAAGGGACAGGGAGCTCTGGAAACACCATATATTTT. This translates into CASSQGTGSSGNTIYF. V usage is TRBV4-1 and J usage is TRBJ1-3; 8 nucleotides agree with TRBD1. V was pared by 1 base and J by 0 bases, with 2 bases of the junction left unmatched. Germline CDR1 and CDR2: MGHRA and YSYEKL. The length of the CDR3 is 16 residues.

V gene TRBV7-8 combines with J gene TRBJ1-1, with D possibly matching TRBD1 (6 bases). The germline V gene encodes CDR1 SGHVS and CDR2 FQNEAQ. The V end lost 3 bases, the J end lost 11 bases, and 19 bases lay between the germline ends. This CDR3 region has 14 residues. DNA of the CDR3: TGTGCCAGCAGCTTCCTTCTGACAGGCTCGGGGGCTTTCTTT. It specifies CASSFLLTGSGAFF.

This clone was counted at least ten times. V and J are TRBV5-1 and TRBJ1-1, with a weak D call TRBD1 (6 bases). The CDR3 runs to 14 residues. Germline lookup yields CDR1 SGHRS and CDR2 YFSETQ. V was shortened by 2 bases and J by 5 bases, with 13 bases between the two germline ends. DNA of the CDR3: TGCGCCAGCAGCTTCGGGGGGGCGCAGACTGAAGCTTTCTTT. Residues: CASSFGGAQTEAFF.

In DNA, the CDR3 is TGCAGTGCTAGCGACAAAAACATTCAGTACTTC. Its protein product is CSASDKNIQYF. V is TRBV20-1 and J is TRBJ2-4; D not certain. The CDR3 totals 11 residues. Germline V gives CDR1 DFQATT, CDR2 SNEGSKA (reference sequence). Trimming removed 3 bases from V and 3 bases from J, with 3 bases in between.

V gene TRBV7-9 combines with J gene TRBJ1-1; D is unclear. In germline, CDR1 is SEHNR, CDR2 FQNEAQ (reference sequence). The CDR3 is 14 residues long. V was pared by 2 bases and J by 0 bases, with 7 bases between. CDR3 sequence reads: CASSLSGLNTEAFF. CDR3 nucleotides: TGTGCCAGCAGCTTATCGGGTCTGAACACTGAAGCTTTCTTT.

This chain uses TRBV15 with TRBJ2-7, with D perhaps TRBD1 or TRBD2 (6 bases each). Germline V lookup: CDR1 LNHNV, CDR2 YYDKDF (reference sequence). Trimming took 7 bases from V and 0 from J, leaving 10 bases between them. CDR3 size: 13 residues. CDR3 in DNA: TGTGCCACCAATGGAGGGGGCTCCTACGAGCAGTACTTC. Encoded protein: CATNGGGSYEQYF.

J is TRBJ1-5 and V is TRBV12-5; 10 bases agree with TRBD1. CDR1 is LGHNT and CDR2 is FRNRAP in the germline V gene. V was pared by 1 base and J by 2 bases, with 5 bases of the junction left unmatched. The CDR3 spans 17 residues. The chain's CDR3 is CASGLGTGGTGNQPQHF. The CDR3 region has the DNA TGTGCTAGTGGTTTGGGGACAGGGGGGACGGGCAATCAGCCCCAGCATTTT.

The chain couples TRBV30 to TRBJ1-4; D gene uncertain. The V end lost 0 bases, the J end lost 8 bases, and 4 bases lay between the germline ends. Germline assignment: CDR1 GTSNPN and CDR2 SVGIG (reference sequence). This CDR3 has 11 amino acids. The CDR3 protein is CAWSVQEKLFF. In nucleotides, the CDR3 is TGTGCCTGGAGTGTTCAGGAAAAACTGTTTTTT.

This chain connects TRBV5-1 to TRBJ2-7; TRBD1 matches 12 bases. The CDR3 is 16 amino acids. Trimming at V came to 4 bases and at J to 3 bases, leaving 8 bases not matched to a gene. Germline V gives CDR1 SGHRS, CDR2 YFSETQ. CDR3 DNA sequence: TGCGCCAGCAGCGGGGACAGGGGGCAAGCTCGCTACGAGCAGTACTTC. Encoded protein: CASSGDRGQARYEQYF.

This sequence joins TRBV7-8 and TRBJ1-5; TRBD1 might be the D (6 bases). Germline V lookup: CDR1 SGHVS, CDR2 FQNEAQ. The CDR3 has 13 amino acids. V dropped 5 bases and J dropped 7 bases, with 12 bases sitting between them. DNA for the CDR3: TGTGCCAGCAGCAACAGGGATGGCCAGCCCCAGCATTTT. Translated: CASSNRDGQPQHF.

This chain links TRBV13 with TRBJ1-2, with D possibly matching TRBD1 (6 bases). Germline V CDR1 and CDR2: PRHDT, FYEKMQ (reference sequence). The CDR3 is 13 amino acids. V lost 5 bases and J 8 bases, leaving 15 bases between the germline ends. CDR3 nucleotide sequence: TGTGCCAGCAGCCAGGACAGCGGAGTAGGCTACACCTTC. It translates to CASSQDSGVGYTF.

The chain uses TRBV27 and TRBJ2-5; D is tentatively TRBD1 or TRBD2 (5 bases each). Trimming cost V 4 bases and J 5 bases, with 23 bases left between them. The CDR3 extends over 17 amino acids. Germline V gives CDR1 MNHEY, CDR2 SMNVEV (reference sequence). In DNA form, the CDR3 reads TGTGCCAGCAGTTCGTCGGGTCTACGGATCAGGGACGAGACCCAGTACTTC. Its protein product is CASSSSGLRIRDETQYF.